This passage covers 21 T cell receptor beta chains from one sample sequenced in a study of cytomegalovirus exposure and HLA in healthy donors. The primer mix had 60 Vbeta and 13 Jbeta primers. Profiled with immunoSEQ multiplex PCR; TCRdb holds only in-frame clones, not every one. The sample data list fewer than 85,000 clones. Sequencing was done on a sample of PBMCs. Every receptor here comes from a man between 50 and 59 years old in good health and CMV-seropositive.

The chain links TRBV7-9 to TRBJ2-3, with 14 bases that match TRBD2. Looked up from germline, CDR1 is SEHNR and CDR2 is FQNEAQ (reference sequence). The CDR3 totals 15 residues. Trimming removed 1 base from V and 6 bases from J; junction bases left unmatched: 0. The CDR3 region is CASSLGLAGGDTQYF. In DNA form, the CDR3 reads TGTGCCAGCAGCTTAGGACTAGCGGGGGGGGATACGCAGTATTTT.

The chain has TRBV6-1 and TRBJ2-4, with a tentative D call TRBD1 (5 bases). The CDR3 runs to 15 residues. The germline V and J ends were trimmed by 1 base and 9 bases, with 16 bases remaining between them. Per germline, CDR1 MNHNS and CDR2 SASEGT. In DNA form, the CDR3 reads TGTGCCAGCAGTGAAGGTCAGGGCTTACTGGGCATTCAGTACTTC. This encodes CASSEGQGLLGIQYF.

The chain uses TRBV21-1 and TRBJ1-2; TRBD1, the D gene given by the table, was not confirmed from the DNA. TRBV21-1 is termed a pseudogene. There are 12 residues in the CDR3. CDR3 nucleotide sequence: TGTGCCAGCAGCGCAGGACAGGGTGGCTACACCTTC. Its protein product is CASSAGQGGYTF.

This chain connects TRBV4-1 to TRBJ1-2; D is uncertain. This CDR3 region has 15 residues. Germline V CDR1 and CDR2: MGHRA, YSYEKL. The V and J ends lost 4 bases and 5 bases respectively, with 17 bases between them. CDR3 residues: CASSPPGREAYGYTF. DNA for the CDR3: TGCGCCAGCAGCCCCCCCGGGAGGGAGGCATATGGCTACACCTTC.

V gene TRBV28 combines with J gene TRBJ1-1; D gene uncertain. Trimming took off 6 bases at V and 6 bases at J, with 11 bases between the two ends. Germline V gene sequence: CDR1 MDHEN, CDR2 SYDVKM. CDR3 length equals 12 residues. The CDR3 region is CASRIQMAEAFF. The DNA of the CDR3 is TGTGCCAGCAGAATACAGATGGCTGAAGCTTTCTTT.

The V gene is TRBV4-1, the J gene TRBJ2-2, with unresolved D. The V gene lost 8 bases and the J gene lost 5 bases, with 15 bases spanning the gap. This CDR3 has 14 amino acids. CDR1 is MGHRA, CDR2 YSYEKL, per germline. The CDR3 spells CASQVNTRTGELFF. CDR3 in DNA: TGCGCCAGCCAGGTAAACACCAGAACCGGGGAGCTGTTTTTT.

V gene TRBV11-2 combines with J gene TRBJ1-3; 7 bases are shared with TRBD1. V trimming: 3 bases; J trimming: 0 bases; junction bases outside the gene matches: 2. The CDR3 is 15 residues long. CDR1 is SGHAT, CDR2 FQNNGV, per germline. CDR3 sequence reads: CASSLTGSSGNTIYF. The CDR3 nucleotides read TGTGCCAGCAGCTTGACAGGGAGCTCTGGAAACACCATATATTTT.

This chain joins TRBV19 and TRBJ1-1; TRBD1 aligns across 10 bases. The CDR3 contains 16 residues. Germline CDR1 LNHDA, CDR2 SQIVND (reference sequence). After removal of 8 bases from V and 6 bases from J, the junction contained 15 bases not matched to a gene. In nucleotides, the CDR3 is TGTGCCAGTCCTACGACCGGGACAGGGGCGAGGGCTGAAGCTTTCTTT. Translated: CASPTTGTGARAEAFF. Variable domain in full (rest from reference TRBV19 and TRBJ1-1): DGGITQSPKYLFRKEGQNVTLSCEQNLNHDAMYWYRQDPGQGLRLIYYSQIVNDFQKGDIAEGYSVSREKKESFPLTVTSAQKNPTAFYLCASPTTGTGARAEAFFGQGTRLTVV.

The chain combines TRBV7-9 with TRBJ1-1; D gene ambiguous. The V end lost 1 base, the J end lost 4 bases, and 10 bases lay between the germline ends. Germline V gives CDR1 SEHNR, CDR2 FQNEAQ (reference sequence). The CDR3 loop spans 14 amino acids. CDR3 nucleotide sequence: TGTGCCAGCAGCTTAGGAGGGTTGGGCACTGAAGCTTTCTTT. This codes for CASSLGGLGTEAFF.

V usage is TRBV6-1 and J usage is TRBJ1-3, with D possibly TRBD1 on 5 matching bases. CDR1 MNHNS and CDR2 SASEGT come from the germline V gene. Trimming took 8 bases from V and 3 from J, leaving 14 bases between them. The CDR3 spans 14 residues. This chain's CDR3 is CASGRGVNGNTIYF. For the CDR3, the DNA is TGTGCCAGCGGGCGGGGCGTCAATGGAAACACCATATATTTT.

The chain recombines TRBV5-1 with TRBJ1-1; 7 bases match TRBD1. The CDR3 is 14 residues long. Germline V CDR1 and CDR2: SGHRS, YFSETQ. The V and J ends lost 0 bases and 7 bases, in that order; junction bases with no gene match: 6. The CDR3 is CASSLDPGQYEAFF. In nucleotides, the CDR3 is TGCGCCAGCAGCTTGGATCCGGGACAGTATGAAGCTTTCTTT. The complete variable domain, with remaining parts taken from reference TRBV5-1 and TRBJ1-1, reads KAGVTQTPRYLIKTRGQQVTLSCSPISGHRSVSWYQQTPGQGLQFLFEYFSETQRNKGNFPGRFSGRQFSNSRSEMNVSTLELGDSALYLCASSLDPGQYEAFFGQGTRLTVV.

The chain employs TRBV18 and TRBJ2-5; 8 bases agree with TRBD2. CDR1 is KGHSH, CDR2 LQKENI, per germline. Unmatched junction bases numbered 6, after V lost 0 bases and J lost 3 bases. The CDR3 loop spans 16 amino acids. CDR3 nucleotides: TGTGCCAGCTCACCACCTAATCGGGGGGGCGAAGAGACCCAGTACTTC. It yields the protein CASSPPNRGGEETQYF.

Concerning this clone itself: The junction departs from the called germline gene at one end, perhaps through a read error. The rearrangement joins TRBV7-2 to TRBJ1-1, with TRBD1 matching 7 bases. This CDR3 region has 12 residues. Germline values: CDR1 SGHTA, CDR2 FQGNSA. CDR3 nucleotides: TGTGCCAGCAGCTTAGCAACAGGACAGGAGACGTTT. Translating gives CASSLATGQETF.

This chain connects TRBV5-6 to TRBJ2-1; D possibly corresponds to TRBD2 (5 bases). Trimming took 1 base from V and 8 from J, leaving 16 bases between them. Germline V gene data show CDR1 as SGHDT and CDR2 as YYEEEE. The CDR3 extends over 15 amino acids. CDR3 amino acids: CASSLSGRPWDEQFF. CDR3 nucleotides: TGTGCCAGCAGCTTGAGCGGCAGGCCGTGGGATGAGCAGTTCTTC.

The CDR3 loop is CASAQGLAYEQYV. The CDR3 DNA sequence: TGCGCCAGCGCCCAAGGCTTAGCCTACGAGCAGTACGTC. J is TRBJ2-7 and V is TRBV4-1; D gene ambiguous. Trimming removed 8 bases from V and 2 bases from J, with 13 bases in between. Germline CDR1 reads MGHRA; CDR2 reads YSYEKL. The CDR3 has 13 residues.

The CDR3 DNA sequence: TGCGCCAGCCCGTTCGAAGTCGGAAAACTGTTTTTT. This gives the protein CASPFEVGKLFF. This rearrangement joins TRBV4-1 to TRBJ1-4; D remains ambiguous. Trimming left V 8 bases short and J 10 bases short, with 14 bases between. The CDR3 is 12 amino acids. Looked up from germline, CDR1 is MGHRA and CDR2 is YSYEKL.

J is TRBJ2-1 and V is TRBV4-1, with D possibly matching TRBD1 (5 bases). CDR1 is MGHRA and CDR2 is YSYEKL in the germline V gene. The V end lost 1 base, the J end lost 2 bases, and 9 bases lay between the germline ends. This CDR3 is built from 15 residues. CDR3 bases: TGCGCCAGCAGCCAAGGTCAGGGCCCCTACAATGAGCAGTTCTTC. Translated: CASSQGQGPYNEQFF.

The genes are TRBV9 and TRBJ1-6; D gene unclear. This CDR3 has 15 amino acids. Trimming shortened V by 4 bases and J by 9 bases, and 17 bases separated the two germline ends. Germline V gene data show CDR1 as SGDLS and CDR2 as YYNGEE. The DNA for the CDR3 is TGTGCCAGCAGCCCGCATTTGGAGTACGGTTCACCCCTCCACTTT. Its translation: CASSPHLEYGSPLHF.

The rearrangement joins TRBV29-1 to TRBJ2-2, with D maybe TRBD1 (5 bases). The CDR3 totals 13 residues. The V and J ends lost 5 bases and 1 base respectively, with 8 bases between them. Per germline, CDR1 SQVTM and CDR2 ANQGSEA. DNA of the CDR3: TGCAGCGTTATACAGGTGAACACCGGGGAGCTGTTTTTT. This sequence encodes CSVIQVNTGELFF.

J is TRBJ1-1 and V is TRBV29-1; D may be TRBD1 (6 bases). The V end lost 7 bases, the J end lost 0 bases, and 12 bases lay between the germline ends. Germline V gives CDR1 SQVTM, CDR2 ANQGSEA. The CDR3 sequence is 13 residues long. CDR3 residues: CSGRRQVNTEAFF. The CDR3 region has the DNA TGCAGCGGTCGAAGACAGGTGAACACTGAAGCTTTCTTT.

Here the CDR3 DNA reads TGTGCCAGCGGGGGGGGATCAGACGAGCAGTACGTC. It codes for CASGGGSDEQYV. The chain carries TRBV6-1 and TRBJ2-7, with 7 bases lining up with TRBD2. Unmatched junction bases numbered 6, after V lost 8 bases and J lost 5 bases. The CDR3 extends over 12 amino acids. Germline-derived CDR1 and CDR2 are MNHNS and SASEGT.